This T cell receptor beta chain was sequenced for a study of OX40 agonist ivuxolimab in advanced cancers. Across the study: Ivuxolimab was delivered to patients intravenously every 2 weeks at doses spanning 0.01 to 10 mg/kg. Allowance was made for prior anti-PD-1, anti-PD-L1 or anti-CTLA-4 therapy, and about 40% had some. Findings and limits, study-wide: In general, CD8+ T cells held more expanded clones than CD4+ did, on average.

Profiling relied on immunoSEQ multiplex PCR, and the TCRdb table lists in-frame clones only, not all of them. The sample records tens of thousands of clones, approximately 86% being singletons. Germline lookup yields CDR1 SGHVS and CDR2 FQNEAQ. The CDR3 runs to 16 residues. Deletions cut 5 bases from V and 0 bases from J, with 16 bases between. A word on this clone: The antigen is not known.

The chain has TRBV7-8 and TRBJ1-1; possibly TRBD1 for D (5 bases). Sequencing used CD4+ or CD8+ T cells sorted from blood, obtained in a trial of the OX40 agonist ivuxolimab. The sequence was collected from an adult with an advanced solid tumor such as melanoma, head and neck, liver or kidney cancer. CDR3 in amino acids: CASSPPRTRMNTEAFF. The CDR3 coding sequence is TGTGCCAGCAGCCCACCCCGGACACGCATGAACACTGAAGCTTTCTTT. The variable domain in full, with the rest retrieved from reference TRBV7-8 and TRBJ1-1, is GAGVSQSPRYKVAKRGQDVALRCDPISGHVSLFWYQQALGQGPEFLTYFQNEAQLDKSGLPSDRFFAERPEGSVSTLKIQRTQQEDSAVYLCASSPPRTRMNTEAFFGQGTRLTVV.